The 21 T cell receptor beta chains given below trace back to one sample, sequenced in a study of blood T cell repertoires in COVID-19. The protocol was immunoSEQ multiplex PCR, while the TCRdb copy is restricted to in-frame clones and leaves out a portion. The table includes 430,000 or so clones, approximately 88% detected once. Input material: PBMCs or T cells enriched from blood (not recorded which). The receptor source for this set is a woman in her thirties or forties who had recovered from COVID-19.

The sample holds one count of this clone. The J gene is TRBJ2-3, the V gene TRBV5-6; 8 bases match TRBD2. CDR3 size: 16 residues. Looked up from germline, CDR1 is SGHDT and CDR2 is YYEEEE. V shed 4 bases, J shed 8 bases, and the junction held 15 bases outside the gene matches. The CDR3 bases are TGTGCCAGCAGCCCGGGGTTAGCGGGACCGGCGGGTACGCAGTATTTT. Its protein product is CASSPGLAGPAGTQYF.

CDR3: CSASNFRVMNTEAFF. In nucleotides, the CDR3 is TGCAGTGCTAGTAACTTCAGGGTAATGAACACTGAAGCTTTCTTT. The chain combines TRBV20-1 with TRBJ1-1, with D tentatively TRBD1 (5 bases). Germline CDR1 reads DFQATT; CDR2 reads SNEGSKA (reference sequence). The CDR3 has 15 residues. V was cut by 3 bases and J by 0 bases, with 14 bases left in between.

This chain links TRBV30 with TRBJ2-7, with 8 bases fitting TRBD1. The CDR3 is 13 amino acids. The V gene end was trimmed by 1 base and the J gene end by 2 bases; junction bases not matched to a gene: 1. Germline V lookup: CDR1 GTSNPN, CDR2 SVGIG (reference sequence). CDR3 in DNA: TGTGCCTGGAGTGGGACAGGGACCTACGAGCAGTACTTC. Its translation is CAWSGTGTYEQYF.

The J gene is TRBJ2-7, the V gene TRBV5-6; 7 bases align to TRBD2. Germline assignment: CDR1 SGHDT and CDR2 YYEEEE. This CDR3 comprises 13 residues. V shed 7 bases, J shed 0 bases, and the junction held 4 bases outside the gene matches. Here the CDR3 DNA reads TGTGCCAGCTGTAGCGGGTCCTCCTACGAGCAGTACTTC. Protein: CASCSGSSYEQYF. Using reference TRBV5-6 and TRBJ2-7 for the parts outside the CDR3, the full variable domain is DAGVTQSPTHLIKTRGQQVTLRCSPKSGHDTVSWYQQALGQGPQFIFQYYEEEERQRGNFPDRFSGHQFPNYSSELNVNALLLGDSALYLCASCSGSSYEQYFGPGTRLTVT.

The V gene is TRBV4-3, the J gene TRBJ2-7, with 9 bases lining up with TRBD1. V shed 1 base, J shed 2 bases, and the junction held 6 bases outside the gene matches. The CDR3 is made up of 16 amino acids. Germline V lookup: CDR1 LGHNA, CDR2 YSLEER. For the CDR3, the DNA is TGCGCCAGCAGCCAAGGGGCGGGACAGGGACCCTACGAGCAGTACTTC. Protein sequence: CASSQGAGQGPYEQYF.

This chain connects TRBV5-1 to TRBJ1-4; maybe TRBD1 (6 bases). The V and J ends lost 3 bases and 3 bases respectively, with 9 bases between them. In germline, CDR1 is SGHRS, CDR2 YFSETQ. CDR3 size: 14 residues. The CDR3: CASSWDTPNEKLFF. The CDR3, as DNA: TGCGCCAGCAGCTGGGACACCCCTAATGAAAAACTGTTTTTT.

V is TRBV11-2 and J is TRBJ2-7, with 8 nucleotides matching TRBD2. The germline CDR1 and CDR2 sequences are SGHAT and FQNNGV. The CDR3 has 14 amino acids. Trimming cost V 3 bases and J 5 bases; bases outside gene matches: 6. CDR3 region: CASSLVSGSHEQYF. CDR3 DNA sequence: TGTGCCAGCAGCTTGGTGAGCGGGAGCCACGAGCAGTACTTC.

The rearrangement uses TRBV5-1 and TRBJ2-1; weak D call: TRBD2 (6 bases). V was pared by 0 bases and J by 6 bases, with 16 bases between. There are 16 residues in the CDR3. Germline loops: CDR1 SGHRS, CDR2 YFSETQ. The DNA of the CDR3 is TGCGCCAGCAGCTTGGGTCCGGGAGCGACGGGCAATGAGCAGTTCTTC. It translates to CASSLGPGATGNEQFF.

The rearrangement uses TRBV20-1 and TRBJ2-5, with 10 bases that match TRBD2. The ends lost 3 bases at V and 4 bases at J; junction bases unmatched: 5. This CDR3 region has 14 residues. The germline V gene encodes CDR1 DFQATT and CDR2 SNEGSKA (reference sequence). In nucleotides, the CDR3 is TGCAGTGCTAGTCGAGCGGGAGGGCCAGAGACCCAGTACTTC. Residues: CSASRAGGPETQYF.

V usage is TRBV27 and J usage is TRBJ1-5; D is undetermined. Germline CDR1 is MNHEY and CDR2 is SMNVEV (reference sequence). The ends were cut back, 6 bases at V and 6 bases at J, with 15 bases in the middle. The CDR3 runs to 14 residues. For the CDR3, the DNA is TGTGCCAGCAGAGCAGGATGGGCCGCTCAGCCCCAGCATTTT. This gives the protein CASRAGWAAQPQHF.

This clone appeared once. The genes are TRBV5-1 and TRBJ2-7, with D maybe TRBD1 (5 bases). CDR3 size: 14 residues. From germline, CDR1 is SGHRS and CDR2 YFSETQ. Deletions cut 2 bases from V and 5 bases from J, with 14 bases between. The DNA for the CDR3 is TGCGCCAGCAGCTTTGTGGGTCTAGGGGACGAGCAGTACTTC. Encoded protein: CASSFVGLGDEQYF.

The chain couples TRBV7-2 to TRBJ2-4; 7 positions match TRBD1. CDR3 length: 17 amino acids. Losses at the gene ends were 3 bases for V and 4 bases for J; bases not matched to a gene: 12. In germline, CDR1 is SGHTA, CDR2 FQGNSA. CDR3 amino acids: CASSFQVLGTAKNIQYF. The CDR3 DNA sequence: TGTGCCAGCAGCTTCCAGGTCCTCGGGACAGCGAAAAACATTCAGTACTTC.

V gene TRBV7-2 combines with J gene TRBJ2-7; perhaps TRBD1 as D (6 bases). Deletions cut 4 bases from V and 2 bases from J, with 12 bases between. The germline CDR1 and CDR2 sequences are SGHTA and FQGNSA. This CDR3 region has 14 residues. The CDR3 sequence is CASSSNRAAYEQYF. In DNA, the CDR3 is TGTGCCAGCAGCTCCAACAGGGCCGCCTACGAGCAGTACTTC.

The chain couples TRBV11-3 to TRBJ1-6; the D is unclear. The CDR3 runs to 13 residues. V was pared by 5 bases and J by 8 bases, with 10 bases between. Germline lookup yields CDR1 SGHNT and CDR2 YENEEA. The CDR3: CASSGVNDSPLHF. CDR3 nucleotides: TGTGCCAGCAGCGGAGTTAACGATTCACCCCTCCACTTT.

The gene calls are TRBV7-9 and TRBJ1-1, with TRBD1 matching 10 bases. The CDR3 is made up of 14 amino acids. Trimming took 5 bases from V and 7 from J; bases not matched to a gene: 7. Per germline, CDR1 SEHNR and CDR2 FQNEAQ (reference sequence). CDR3 nucleotides: TGTGCCAGCAGCCGCCGGGACAGGGGCCTTGAAGCTTTCTTT. It specifies CASSRRDRGLEAFF.

The chain carries TRBV5-1 and TRBJ2-1; 8 nucleotides match TRBD1. Germline CDR1 is SGHRS and CDR2 is YFSETQ. There are 15 residues in the CDR3. V lost 5 bases, J lost 2 bases, and 6 bases stayed unmatched. The DNA for the CDR3 is TGCGCCAGCAGGATGGACAGGGCCACCTACAATGAGCAGTTCTTC. It encodes CASRMDRATYNEQFF. The variable domain in full, completed from reference TRBV5-1 and TRBJ2-1, reads KAGVTQTPRYLIKTRGQQVTLSCSPISGHRSVSWYQQTPGQGLQFLFEYFSETQRNKGNFPGRFSGRQFSNSRSEMNVSTLELGDSALYLCASRMDRATYNEQFFGPGTRLTVL.

The rearrangement uses TRBV11-3 and TRBJ1-2; TRBD1 might be the D (5 bases). This CDR3 contains 12 residues. CDR1 and CDR2 from the germline V gene are SGHNT and YENEEA. Trimming removed 4 bases at V and 5 bases at J, with 8 bases between. CDR3 sequence (DNA): TGTGCCAGCAGCTCCGGACATTATGGCTACACCTTC. This codes for CASSSGHYGYTF.

The CDR3 coding sequence is TGCGCCAGCAGACCAAACAGCCCTTCTAACACTGAAGCTTTCTTT. Translation: CASRPNSPSNTEAFF. The chain couples TRBV5-1 to TRBJ1-1; D call uncertain. The CDR3 runs to 15 residues. Trimming shortened V by 5 bases and J by 2 bases, and 16 bases separated the two germline ends. Per the germline V gene, CDR1 is SGHRS and CDR2 is YFSETQ.

V and J are TRBV5-1 and TRBJ2-5; 7 bases match TRBD2. Germline V gene data show CDR1 as SGHRS and CDR2 as YFSETQ. There are 14 residues in the CDR3. The J segment lost 5 bases and the V segment lost 3 bases, leaving 7 bases of the junction unmatched. The CDR3 DNA reads TGCGCCAGCAGCTCCAGGGAGGGCGGGGAGACCCAGTACTTC. Amino acids: CASSSREGGETQYF.

This chain connects TRBV20-1 to TRBJ1-2; D is ambiguous. CDR1 is DFQATT and CDR2 is SNEGSKA in the germline V gene (reference sequence). Trimming stripped 4 bases from V and 7 bases from J, with 10 bases between. The CDR3 is made up of 11 amino acids. This CDR3 reads CSATNRGGYTF. CDR3 nucleotides: TGCAGTGCTACAAACCGGGGTGGCTACACCTTC.

The chain uses TRBV6-5 and TRBJ1-1; 9 bases align to TRBD1. Germline trimming cut 5 bases from V and 6 bases from J; bases unmatched to any gene: 7. This CDR3 contains 14 residues. Germline loops: CDR1 MNHEY, CDR2 SVGAGI. CDR3 loop: CASSPGTGLAEAFF. As DNA, the CDR3 is TGTGCCAGCAGTCCTGGGACAGGGCTCGCTGAAGCTTTCTTT.